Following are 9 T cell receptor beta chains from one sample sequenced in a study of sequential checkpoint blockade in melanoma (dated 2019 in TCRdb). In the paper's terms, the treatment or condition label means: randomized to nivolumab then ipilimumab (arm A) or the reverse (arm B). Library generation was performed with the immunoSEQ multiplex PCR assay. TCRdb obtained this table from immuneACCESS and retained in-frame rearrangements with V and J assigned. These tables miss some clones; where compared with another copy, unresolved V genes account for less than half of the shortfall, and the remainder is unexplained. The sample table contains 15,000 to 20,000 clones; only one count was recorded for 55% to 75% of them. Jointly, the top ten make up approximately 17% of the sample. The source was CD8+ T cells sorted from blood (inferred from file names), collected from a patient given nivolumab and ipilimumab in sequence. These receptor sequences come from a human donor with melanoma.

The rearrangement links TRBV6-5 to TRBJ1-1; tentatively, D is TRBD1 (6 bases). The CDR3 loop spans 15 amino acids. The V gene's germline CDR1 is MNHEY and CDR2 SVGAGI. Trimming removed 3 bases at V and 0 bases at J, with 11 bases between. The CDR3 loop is CASSYGGRMNTEAFF. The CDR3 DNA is TGTGCCAGCAGTTATGGGGGCCGCATGAACACTGAAGCTTTCTTT.

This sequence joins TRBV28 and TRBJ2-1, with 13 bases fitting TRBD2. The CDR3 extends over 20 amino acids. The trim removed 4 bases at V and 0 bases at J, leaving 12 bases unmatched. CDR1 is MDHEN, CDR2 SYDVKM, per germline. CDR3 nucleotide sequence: TGTGCCAGCAGTTGTACCCTCCGGACTAGCGGGGGAAGCTCCTACAATGAGCAGTTCTTC. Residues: CASSCTLRTSGGSSYNEQFF.

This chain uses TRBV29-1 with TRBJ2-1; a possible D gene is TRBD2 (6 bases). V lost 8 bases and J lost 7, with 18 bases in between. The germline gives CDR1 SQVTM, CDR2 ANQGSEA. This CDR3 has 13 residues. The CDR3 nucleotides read TGCAGCCTCTCCCGTGAGGGGACTAATGAGCAGTTCTTC. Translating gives CSLSREGTNEQFF.

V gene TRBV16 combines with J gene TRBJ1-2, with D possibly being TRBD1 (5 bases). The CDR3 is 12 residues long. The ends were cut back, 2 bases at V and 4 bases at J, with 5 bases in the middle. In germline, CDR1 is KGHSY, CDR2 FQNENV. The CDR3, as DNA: TGTGCCAGCAGCCAAGACAGCTATGGCTACACCTTC. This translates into CASSQDSYGYTF.

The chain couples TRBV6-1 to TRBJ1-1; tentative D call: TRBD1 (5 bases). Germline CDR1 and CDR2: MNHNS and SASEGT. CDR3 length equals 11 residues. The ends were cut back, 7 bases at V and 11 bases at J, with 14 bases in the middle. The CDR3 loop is CASMSGAVAFF. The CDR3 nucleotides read TGTGCCAGCATGAGCGGGGCTGTGGCTTTCTTT.

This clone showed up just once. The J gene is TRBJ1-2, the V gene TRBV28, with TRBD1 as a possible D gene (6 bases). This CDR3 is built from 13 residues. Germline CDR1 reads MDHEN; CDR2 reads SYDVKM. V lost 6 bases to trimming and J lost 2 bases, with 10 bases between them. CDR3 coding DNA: TGTGCCAGCAGAAACGGACAGAACTATGGCTACACCTTC. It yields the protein CASRNGQNYGYTF.

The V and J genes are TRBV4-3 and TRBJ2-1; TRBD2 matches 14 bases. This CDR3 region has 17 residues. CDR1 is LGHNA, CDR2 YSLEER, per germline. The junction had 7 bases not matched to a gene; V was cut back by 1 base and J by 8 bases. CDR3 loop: CASSQGLGLAGVHEQFF. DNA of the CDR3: TGCGCCAGCAGCCAAGGTCTGGGACTAGCGGGAGTCCATGAGCAGTTCTTC.

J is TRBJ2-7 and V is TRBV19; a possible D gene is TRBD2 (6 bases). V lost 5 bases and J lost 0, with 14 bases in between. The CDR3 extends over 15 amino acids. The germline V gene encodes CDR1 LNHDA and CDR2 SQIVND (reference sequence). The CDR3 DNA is TGTGCCAGTAGTGATCCGCTGCGGGGCTCCTACGAGCAGTACTTC. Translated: CASSDPLRGSYEQYF.

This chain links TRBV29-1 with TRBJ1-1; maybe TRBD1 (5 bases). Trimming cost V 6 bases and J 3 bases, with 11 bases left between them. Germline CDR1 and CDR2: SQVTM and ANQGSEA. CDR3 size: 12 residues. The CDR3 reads CSVRDSDTEAFF. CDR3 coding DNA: TGCAGCGTCCGAGACAGTGACACTGAAGCTTTCTTT.